The subject of this entry is one TCR beta chain. The data stem from a study of T cell changes during pregnancy in multiple sclerosis. The germline CDR1 and CDR2 sequences are MNHEY and SMNVEV (reference sequence). The V end lost 8 bases, the J end lost 2 bases, and 19 bases lay between the germline ends. This CDR3 comprises 15 residues. This table comes from immunoSEQ multiplex PCR, and its TCRdb copy is limited to in-frame clones, with some not included. The profile shows about 130,000 clones, about 95% of them singletons. The chain carries TRBV27 and TRBJ2-7; D may be TRBD1 (6 bases). The origin of this receptor is a female donor with multiple sclerosis, enrolled in a pregnancy study. Source: peripheral blood, taken after pregnancy. Written as DNA, the CDR3 is TGTGCCAGCCGACTCACACAGGGTTCCCCCTACGAGCAGTACTTC. Translated, it gives CASRLTQGSPYEQYF.